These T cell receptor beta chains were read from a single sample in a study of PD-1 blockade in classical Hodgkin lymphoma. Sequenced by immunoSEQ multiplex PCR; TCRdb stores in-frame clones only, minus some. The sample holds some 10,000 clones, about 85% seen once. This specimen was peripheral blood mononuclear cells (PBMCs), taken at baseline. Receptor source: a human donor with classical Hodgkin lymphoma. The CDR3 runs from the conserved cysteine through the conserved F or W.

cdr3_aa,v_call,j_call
CASSPLDEQFF,TRBV28,TRBJ2-1
CASSLLQGRNIQYF,TRBV11-2,TRBJ2-4
CASSNTPGTDTYEQYF,TRBV19,TRBJ2-7
CASSQDDRGGNTIYF,TRBV14,TRBJ1-3
CASSPGTSGRVHTQYF,TRBV19,TRBJ2-3
CASSYPGRSGAEAFF,TRBV6-6,TRBJ1-1
CASSGTSPYNEQFF,TRBV6-1,TRBJ2-1
CASSPIFVGTSRSYEQYF,TRBV18,TRBJ2-7
CATSRAGGTDEKLFF,TRBV15,TRBJ1-4
CASSQEQVSSGANVLTF,TRBV4-1,TRBJ2-6
CASSFEGGFWGTQYF,TRBV19,TRBJ2-3
CASSPRLRNTIYF,TRBV19,TRBJ1-3
CASSLSRGGADGYTF,TRBV27,TRBJ1-2
CASSLRGVYNEQFF,TRBV27,TRBJ2-1
CASSVSPSGTYEQYF,TRBV9,TRBJ2-7
CASSNIGWDRAYEQYF,TRBV7-9,TRBJ2-7
CASSQPRQGWRDEQYF,TRBV28,TRBJ2-7
CASSRAQAGTGELFF,TRBV27,TRBJ2-2
CARSPFFPRDRGRGGYGYTF,TRBV5-3,TRBJ1-2
CASGGEDEKLFF,TRBV10-3,TRBJ1-4
CASSEGDSINYGYTF,TRBV11-2,TRBJ1-2
CASSPMGGAQAFF,TRBV7-7,TRBJ1-1
CASSLRRGNTGELFF,TRBV7-9,TRBJ2-2
CASSLDSGTDTQYF,TRBV5-1,TRBJ2-3
CASSLAGTVNGYTF,TRBV7-6,TRBJ1-2
CASSDGLAGFYEQYF,TRBV5-4,TRBJ2-7
CASRTPDRGIGEQYF,TRBV6-6,TRBJ2-7
CASSVWAGVYNEQFF,TRBV9,TRBJ2-1